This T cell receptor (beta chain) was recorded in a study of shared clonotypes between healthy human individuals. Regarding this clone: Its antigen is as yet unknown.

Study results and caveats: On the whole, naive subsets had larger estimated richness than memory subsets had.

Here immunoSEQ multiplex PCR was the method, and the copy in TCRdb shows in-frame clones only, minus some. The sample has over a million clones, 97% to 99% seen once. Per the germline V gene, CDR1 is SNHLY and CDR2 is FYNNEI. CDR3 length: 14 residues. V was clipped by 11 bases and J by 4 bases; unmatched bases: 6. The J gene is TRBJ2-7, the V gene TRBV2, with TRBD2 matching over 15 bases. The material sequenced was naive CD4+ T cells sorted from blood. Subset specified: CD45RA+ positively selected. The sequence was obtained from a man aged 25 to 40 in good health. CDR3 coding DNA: TGTGCCGTCGGACTAGCGGGAGGGCCTTACGAGCAGTACTTC. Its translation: CAVGLAGGPYEQYF.